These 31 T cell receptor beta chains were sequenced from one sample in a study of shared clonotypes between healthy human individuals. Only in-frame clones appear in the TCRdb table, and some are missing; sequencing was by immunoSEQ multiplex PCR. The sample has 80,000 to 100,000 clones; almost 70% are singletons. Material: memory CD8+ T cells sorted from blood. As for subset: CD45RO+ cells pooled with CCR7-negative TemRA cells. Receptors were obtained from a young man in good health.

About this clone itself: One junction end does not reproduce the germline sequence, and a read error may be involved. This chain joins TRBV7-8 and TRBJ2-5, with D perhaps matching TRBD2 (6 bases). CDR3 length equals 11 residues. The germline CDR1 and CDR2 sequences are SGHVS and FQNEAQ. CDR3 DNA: TGTGCCAGCAGCGCGCCAGAGCGGGCGAACTTC. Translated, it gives CASSAPERANF.

As DNA, the CDR3 is TGTGCCAGCAGCTTCGGGCCCACAGATACGCAGTATTTT. Its protein product is CASSFGPTDTQYF. The rearrangement joins TRBV7-2 to TRBJ2-3; D is unresolved. CDR3 length: 13 amino acids. Germline assignment: CDR1 SGHTA and CDR2 FQGNSA. V was cut by 3 bases and J by 2 bases, with 6 bases left in between.

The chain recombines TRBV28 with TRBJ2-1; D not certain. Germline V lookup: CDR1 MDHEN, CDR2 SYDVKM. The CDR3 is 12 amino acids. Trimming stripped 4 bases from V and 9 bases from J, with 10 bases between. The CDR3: CASSSMAFEQFF. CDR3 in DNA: TGTGCCAGCAGTTCCATGGCTTTTGAGCAGTTCTTC.

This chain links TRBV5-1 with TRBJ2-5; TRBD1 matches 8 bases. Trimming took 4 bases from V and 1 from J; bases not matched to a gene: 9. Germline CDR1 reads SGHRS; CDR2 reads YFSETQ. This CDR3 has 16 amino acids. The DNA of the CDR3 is TGCGCCAGCAGCCCGGCTGGGCAGGGGGCCCAAGAGACCCAGTACTTC. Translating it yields CASSPAGQGAQETQYF.

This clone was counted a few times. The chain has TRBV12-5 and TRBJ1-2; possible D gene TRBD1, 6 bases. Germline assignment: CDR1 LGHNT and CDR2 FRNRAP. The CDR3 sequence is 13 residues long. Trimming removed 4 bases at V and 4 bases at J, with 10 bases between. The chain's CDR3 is CASGSDSSYGYTF. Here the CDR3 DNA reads TGTGCTAGTGGTTCGGACAGTTCCTATGGCTACACCTTC.

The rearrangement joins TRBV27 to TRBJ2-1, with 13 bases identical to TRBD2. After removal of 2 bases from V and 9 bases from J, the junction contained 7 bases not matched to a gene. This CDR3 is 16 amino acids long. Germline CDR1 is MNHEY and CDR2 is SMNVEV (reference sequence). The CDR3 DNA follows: TGTGCCAGCAGTTTACCACTAGCGGGAGGGCCTCCTGAGCAGTTCTTC. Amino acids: CASSLPLAGGPPEQFF.

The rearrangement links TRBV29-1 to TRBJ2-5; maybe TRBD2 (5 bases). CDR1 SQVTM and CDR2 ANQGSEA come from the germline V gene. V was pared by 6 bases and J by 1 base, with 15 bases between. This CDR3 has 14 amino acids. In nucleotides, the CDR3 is TGCAGCGTCCTCAGGACTGCCTTCCAAGAGACCCAGTACTTC. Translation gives CSVLRTAFQETQYF.

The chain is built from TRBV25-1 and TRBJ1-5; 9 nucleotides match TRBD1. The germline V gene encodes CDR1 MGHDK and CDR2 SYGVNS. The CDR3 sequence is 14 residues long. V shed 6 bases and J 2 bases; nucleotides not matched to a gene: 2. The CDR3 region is CASSTGGGNQPQHF. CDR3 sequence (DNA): TGTGCCAGCAGCACAGGGGGCGGCAATCAGCCCCAGCATTTT.

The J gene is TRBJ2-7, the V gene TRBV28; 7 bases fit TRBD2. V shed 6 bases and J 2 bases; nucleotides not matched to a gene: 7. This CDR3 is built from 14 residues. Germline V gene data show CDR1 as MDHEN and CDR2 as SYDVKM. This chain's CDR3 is CASRNSGSTYEQYF. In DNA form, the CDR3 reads TGTGCCAGCAGAAATAGCGGGTCTACCTACGAGCAGTACTTC.

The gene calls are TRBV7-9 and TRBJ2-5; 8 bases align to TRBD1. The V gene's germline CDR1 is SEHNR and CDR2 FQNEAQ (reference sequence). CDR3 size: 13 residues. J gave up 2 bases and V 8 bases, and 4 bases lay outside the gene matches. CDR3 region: CASSGQGQETQYF. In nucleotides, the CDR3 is TGTGCCAGCTCTGGACAGGGACAAGAGACCCAGTACTTC. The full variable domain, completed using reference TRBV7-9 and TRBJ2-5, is DTGVSQNPRHKITKRGQNVTFRCDPISEHNRLYWYRQTLGQGPEFLTYFQNEAQLEKSRLLSDRFSAERPKGSFSTLEIQRTEQGDSAMYLCASSGQGQETQYFGPGTRLLVL.

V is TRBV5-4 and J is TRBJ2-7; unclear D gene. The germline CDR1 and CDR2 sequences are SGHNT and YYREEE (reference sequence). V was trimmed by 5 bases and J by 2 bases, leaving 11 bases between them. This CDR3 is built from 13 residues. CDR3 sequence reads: CASRTSGTYEQYF. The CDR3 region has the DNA TGTGCCAGCAGGACGTCGGGTACCTACGAGCAGTACTTC.

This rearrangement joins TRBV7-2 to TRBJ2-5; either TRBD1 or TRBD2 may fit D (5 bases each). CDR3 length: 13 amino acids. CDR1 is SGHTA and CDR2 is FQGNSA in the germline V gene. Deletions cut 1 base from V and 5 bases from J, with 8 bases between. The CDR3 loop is CASSLVREETQYF. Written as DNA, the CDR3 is TGTGCCAGCAGCTTAGTCAGGGAGGAGACCCAGTACTTC. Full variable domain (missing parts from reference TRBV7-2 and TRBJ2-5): GAGVSQSPSNKVTEKGKDVELRCDPISGHTALYWYRQSLGQGLEFLIYFQGNSAPDKSGLPSDRFSAERTGGSVSTLTIQRTQQEDSAVYLCASSLVREETQYFGPGTRLLVL.

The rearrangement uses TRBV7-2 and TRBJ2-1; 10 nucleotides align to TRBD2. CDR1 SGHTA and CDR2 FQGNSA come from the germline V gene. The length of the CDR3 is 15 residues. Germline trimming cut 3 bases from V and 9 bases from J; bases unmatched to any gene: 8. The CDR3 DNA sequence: TGTGCCAGCAGCTTCCTAGCGGGAGTTTGGAGTGAGCAGTTCTTC. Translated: CASSFLAGVWSEQFF.

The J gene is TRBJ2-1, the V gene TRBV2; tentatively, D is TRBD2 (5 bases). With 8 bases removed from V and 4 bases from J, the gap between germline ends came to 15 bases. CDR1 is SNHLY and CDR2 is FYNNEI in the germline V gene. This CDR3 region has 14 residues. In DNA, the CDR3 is TGTGCCAGCCGGACTGTCGTGGCGTACAATGAGCAGTTCTTC. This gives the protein CASRTVVAYNEQFF. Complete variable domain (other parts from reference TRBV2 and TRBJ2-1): EPEVTQTPSHQVTQMGQEVILRCVPISNHLYFYWYRQILGQKVEFLVSFYNNEISEKSEIFDDQFSVERPDGSNFTLKIRSTKLEDSAMYFCASRTVVAYNEQFFGPGTRLTVL.

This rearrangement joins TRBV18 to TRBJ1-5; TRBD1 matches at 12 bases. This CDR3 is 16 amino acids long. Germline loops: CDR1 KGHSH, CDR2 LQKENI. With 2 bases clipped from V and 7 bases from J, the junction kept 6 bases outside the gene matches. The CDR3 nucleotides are TGTGCCAGCTCACCAGGGACAGGGGGCTCGGGACAGCCCCAGCATTTT. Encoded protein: CASSPGTGGSGQPQHF.

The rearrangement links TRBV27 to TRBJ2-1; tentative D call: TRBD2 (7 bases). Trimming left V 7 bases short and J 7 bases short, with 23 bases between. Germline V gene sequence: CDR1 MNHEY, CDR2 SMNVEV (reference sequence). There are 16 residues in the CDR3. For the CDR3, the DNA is TGTGCCAGCACCACGCCCCAAGGGGGGACTAAAAATGAGCAGTTCTTC. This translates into CASTTPQGGTKNEQFF.

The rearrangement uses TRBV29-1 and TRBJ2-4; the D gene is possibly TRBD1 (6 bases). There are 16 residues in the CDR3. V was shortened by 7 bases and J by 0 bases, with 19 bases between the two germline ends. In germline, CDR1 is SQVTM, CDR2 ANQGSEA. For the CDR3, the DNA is TGCAGCGCCCGGACAGTTGGGGATCTAGCCAAAAACATTCAGTACTTC. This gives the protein CSARTVGDLAKNIQYF.

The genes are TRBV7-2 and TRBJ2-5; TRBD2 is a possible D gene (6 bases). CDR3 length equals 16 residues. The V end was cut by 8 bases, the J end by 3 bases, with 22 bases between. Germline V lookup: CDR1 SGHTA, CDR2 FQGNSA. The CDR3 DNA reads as TGTGCCAGCTTTCTAACGCGGGGAGACAGAAAAGAGACCCAGTACTTC. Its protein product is CASFLTRGDRKETQYF. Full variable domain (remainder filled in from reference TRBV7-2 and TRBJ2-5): GAGVSQSPSNKVTEKGKDVELRCDPISGHTALYWYRQSLGQGLEFLIYFQGNSAPDKSGLPSDRFSAERTGGSVSTLTIQRTQQEDSAVYLCASFLTRGDRKETQYFGPGTRLLVL.

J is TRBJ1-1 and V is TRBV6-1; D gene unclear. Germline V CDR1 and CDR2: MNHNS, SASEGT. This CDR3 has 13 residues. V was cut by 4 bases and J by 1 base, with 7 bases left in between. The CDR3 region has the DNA TGTGCCAGCAGTGCTACTTGGAACACTGAAGCTTTCTTT. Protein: CASSATWNTEAFF.

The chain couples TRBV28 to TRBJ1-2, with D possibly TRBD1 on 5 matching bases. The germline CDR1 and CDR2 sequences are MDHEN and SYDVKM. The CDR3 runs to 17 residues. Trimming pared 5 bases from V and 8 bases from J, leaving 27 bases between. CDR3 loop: CASSKRGTRVETRGYTF. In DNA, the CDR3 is TGTGCCAGCAGTAAACGAGGTACCAGGGTCGAGACTAGAGGCTACACCTTC.

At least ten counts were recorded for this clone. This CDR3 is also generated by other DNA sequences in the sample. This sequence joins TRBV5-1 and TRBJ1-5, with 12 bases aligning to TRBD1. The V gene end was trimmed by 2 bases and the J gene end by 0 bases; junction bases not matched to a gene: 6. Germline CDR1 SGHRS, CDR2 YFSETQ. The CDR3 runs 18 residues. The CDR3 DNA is TGCGCCAGCAGCTTCCCGGGACAGGGGGCAGGTAGCAATCAGCCCCAGCATTTT. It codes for CASSFPGQGAGSNQPQHF.

The CDR3 loop is CASSLGQASPTGELFF. CDR3 sequence (DNA): TGCGCCAGCAGCTTGGGACAGGCAAGCCCTACCGGGGAGCTGTTTTTT. V and J are TRBV5-1 and TRBJ2-2, with D possibly matching TRBD1 (6 bases). V was cut by 0 bases and J by 5 bases, with 14 bases left in between. CDR1 is SGHRS and CDR2 is YFSETQ in the germline V gene. This CDR3 is built from 16 residues. The whole variable domain, remainder taken from reference TRBV5-1 and TRBJ2-2, is KAGVTQTPRYLIKTRGQQVTLSCSPISGHRSVSWYQQTPGQGLQFLFEYFSETQRNKGNFPGRFSGRQFSNSRSEMNVSTLELGDSALYLCASSLGQASPTGELFFGEGSRLTVL.

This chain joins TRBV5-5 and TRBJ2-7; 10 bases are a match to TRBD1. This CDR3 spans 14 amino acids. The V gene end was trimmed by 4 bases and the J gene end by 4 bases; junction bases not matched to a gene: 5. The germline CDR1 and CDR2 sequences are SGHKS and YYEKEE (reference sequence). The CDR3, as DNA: TGTGCCAGCAGCCTTAGGACAGGGGGTTACGAGCAGTACTTC. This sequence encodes CASSLRTGGYEQYF.

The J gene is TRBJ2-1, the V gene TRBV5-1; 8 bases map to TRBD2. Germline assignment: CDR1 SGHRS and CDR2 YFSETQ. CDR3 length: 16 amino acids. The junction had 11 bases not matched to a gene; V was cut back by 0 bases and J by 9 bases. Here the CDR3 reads CASSLVAGGPLGEQFF. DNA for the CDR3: TGCGCCAGCAGCTTGGTTGCGGGAGGTCCGCTAGGTGAGCAGTTCTTC.

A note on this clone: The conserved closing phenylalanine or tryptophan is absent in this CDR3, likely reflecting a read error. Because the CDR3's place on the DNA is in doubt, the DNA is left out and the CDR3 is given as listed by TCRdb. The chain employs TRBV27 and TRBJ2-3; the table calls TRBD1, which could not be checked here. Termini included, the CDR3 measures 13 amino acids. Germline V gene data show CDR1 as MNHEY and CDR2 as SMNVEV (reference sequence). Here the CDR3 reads CASSFLGPHLPVY.

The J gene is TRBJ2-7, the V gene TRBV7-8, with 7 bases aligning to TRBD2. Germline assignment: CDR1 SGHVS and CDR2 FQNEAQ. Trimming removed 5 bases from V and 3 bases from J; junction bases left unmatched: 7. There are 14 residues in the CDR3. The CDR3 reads CASSPRGTNYEQYF. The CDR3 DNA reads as TGTGCCAGCAGCCCCCGCGGGACTAACTACGAGCAGTACTTC.

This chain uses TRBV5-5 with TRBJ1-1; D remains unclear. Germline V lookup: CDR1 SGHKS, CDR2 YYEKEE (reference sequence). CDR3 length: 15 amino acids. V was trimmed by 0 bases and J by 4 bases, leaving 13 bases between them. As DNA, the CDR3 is TGTGCCAGCAGCTTGGAGCAGGCCAGCACCACTGAAGCTTTCTTT. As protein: CASSLEQASTTEAFF.

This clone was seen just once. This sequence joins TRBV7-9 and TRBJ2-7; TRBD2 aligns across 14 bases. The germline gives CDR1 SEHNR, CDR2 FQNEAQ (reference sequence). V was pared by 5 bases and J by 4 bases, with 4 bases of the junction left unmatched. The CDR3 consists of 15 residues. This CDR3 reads CASSQGTSGSYEQYF. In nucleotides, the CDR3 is TGTGCCAGCAGCCAAGGGACTAGCGGGAGTTACGAGCAGTACTTC. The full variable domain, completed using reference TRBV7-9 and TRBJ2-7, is DTGVSQNPRHKITKRGQNVTFRCDPISEHNRLYWYRQTLGQGPEFLTYFQNEAQLEKSRLLSDRFSAERPKGSFSTLEIQRTEQGDSAMYLCASSQGTSGSYEQYFGPGTRLTVT.

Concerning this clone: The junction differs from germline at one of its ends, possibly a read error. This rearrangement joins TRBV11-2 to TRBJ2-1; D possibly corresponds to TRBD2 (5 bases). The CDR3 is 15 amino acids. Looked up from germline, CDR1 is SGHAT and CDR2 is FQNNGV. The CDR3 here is CASSLESGSYNEQFF. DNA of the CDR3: TGTGCCAGCAGCCTAGAAAGCGGCTCCTACAATGAGCAGTTCTTC.

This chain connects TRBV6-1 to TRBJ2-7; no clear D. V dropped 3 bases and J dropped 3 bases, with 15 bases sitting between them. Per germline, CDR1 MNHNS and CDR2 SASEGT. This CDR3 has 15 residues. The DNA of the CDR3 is TGTGCCAGCAGTGATCCGGCGGAGACCTACTACGAGCAGTACTTC. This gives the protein CASSDPAETYYEQYF.

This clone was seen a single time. DNA of the CDR3: TGTGCCAGCAGCTGGGCAGATACCGGGGAGCTGTTTTTT. It yields the protein CASSWADTGELFF. The genes are TRBV11-2 and TRBJ2-2, with D hard to call. The CDR3 loop spans 13 amino acids. Per germline, CDR1 SGHAT and CDR2 FQNNGV. Trimming stripped 4 bases from V and 5 bases from J, with 8 bases between.